These T cell receptor beta chains were read from a single sample in a study of cytomegalovirus exposure and HLA in healthy donors. The method was immunoSEQ multiplex PCR; TCRdb's version includes in-frame clones alone and lacks a portion of them. The table includes over 200,000 clones, approximately 79% detected once. Sequences were obtained from PBMCs. All receptors come from a male donor in good health and CMV-seronegative. Both conserved end residues are part of each CDR3. The D gene is left open where the match is weak. Where a row states a size, it is once, few, many or the class of an expanded clone; other rows omit it.

CDR3aa: CAIRLAGGPTYEQYF; CDR3nt: TGTGCCATCAGACTAGCGGGAGGGCCTACCTACGAGCAGTACTTC; d_gene: TRBD2; v_gene: TRBV10-3; abundance: few; j_gene: TRBJ2-7
CDR3aa: CASSSSSPNEKLFF; CDR3nt: TGTGCCAGCAGTTCCTCGAGTCCTAATGAAAAACTGTTTTTT; d_gene: NA; v_gene: TRBV6-5; abundance: NA; j_gene: TRBJ1-4
CDR3aa: CSVGAGENSPLHF; CDR3nt: TGCAGCGTTGGGGCAGGCGAGAATTCACCCCTCCACTTT; d_gene: NA; v_gene: TRBV29-1; abundance: medium-sized; j_gene: TRBJ1-6
CDR3aa: CASSAGDRGDPGELFF; CDR3nt: TGTGCCAGCAGCGCCGGGGACAGGGGGGACCCCGGGGAGCTGTTTTTT; d_gene: TRBD1; v_gene: TRBV9; abundance: NA; j_gene: TRBJ2-2
CDR3aa: CAASLGGGETQYF; CDR3nt: TGTGCCGCCAGCCTAGGGGGCGGGGAGACCCAGTACTTC; d_gene: TRBD1; v_gene: TRBV15; abundance: NA; j_gene: TRBJ2-5
CDR3aa: CASSQEIRGGRREQYF; CDR3nt: TGTGCCAGCAGCCAAGAAATAAGAGGGGGCCGGCGGGAGCAGTACTTC; d_gene: TRBD1; v_gene: TRBV4-2; abundance: NA; j_gene: TRBJ2-7
CDR3aa: CASRRHTGELFF; CDR3nt: TGTGCCAGTAGGCGGCACACCGGGGAGCTGTTTTTT; d_gene: NA; v_gene: TRBV19; abundance: NA; j_gene: TRBJ2-2
CDR3aa: CASSDVVAGVSGNNEQFF; CDR3nt: TGTGCCAGCAGCGACGTGGTAGCGGGAGTAAGTGGAAACAATGAGCAGTTCTTC; d_gene: TRBD2; v_gene: TRBV2; abundance: NA; j_gene: TRBJ2-1
CDR3aa: CASSRWVSGFHEQYF; CDR3nt: TGTGCCAGCAGCCGTTGGGTTAGCGGATTTCACGAGCAGTACTTC; d_gene: NA; v_gene: TRBV5-6; abundance: NA; j_gene: TRBJ2-7
CDR3aa: CASSVASNYGYTF; CDR3nt: TGTGCCAGCAGCGTAGCGTCGAACTATGGCTACACCTTC; d_gene: NA; v_gene: TRBV9; abundance: few; j_gene: TRBJ1-2
CDR3aa: CASSPTGDQPQHF; CDR3nt: TGTGCCAGCTCACCGACAGGGGATCAGCCCCAGCATTTT; d_gene: TRBD1; v_gene: TRBV18; abundance: NA; j_gene: TRBJ1-5
CDR3aa: CASSLGPRLGYGYTF; CDR3nt: TGTGCCAGCAGCTTGGGACCGAGGCTAGGCTATGGCTACACCTTC; d_gene: NA; v_gene: TRBV5-6; abundance: few; j_gene: TRBJ1-2
CDR3aa: CASSASTGVQETQYF; CDR3nt: TGTGCCAGCAGCGCCTCCACAGGGGTACAAGAGACCCAGTACTTC; d_gene: TRBD1; v_gene: TRBV7-6; abundance: NA; j_gene: TRBJ2-5
CDR3aa: CASSRAGTGVVETGTYPRDTQYF; CDR3nt: TGTGCCAGCAGCCGAGCCGGGACAGGGGTTGTCGAAACCGGGACCTATCCAAGAGATACGCAGTATTTT; d_gene: TRBD1; v_gene: TRBV4-2; abundance: medium-sized; j_gene: TRBJ2-3
CDR3aa: CASSIVRDTQNPITYEQYF; CDR3nt: TGTGCCAGTAGTATAGTCCGTGACACACAAAACCCCATAACCTACGAGCAGTACTTC; d_gene: NA; v_gene: TRBV19; abundance: NA; j_gene: TRBJ2-7
CDR3aa: CASSLVGAGTGLSPLHF; CDR3nt: TGTGCCAGCAGCTTAGTGGGGGCAGGGACGGGTCTTTCACCCCTCCACTTT; d_gene: NA; v_gene: TRBV7-2; abundance: NA; j_gene: TRBJ1-6
CDR3aa: CASSLYGGAFTGANVLTF; CDR3nt: TGTGCCAGCAGTTTATACGGGGGGGCCTTTACTGGGGCCAACGTCCTGACTTTC; d_gene: TRBD2; v_gene: TRBV27; abundance: NA; j_gene: TRBJ2-6
CDR3aa: CASSATQAARTGELFF; CDR3nt: TGTGCCAGCAGTGCCACCCAGGCAGCCCGAACCGGGGAGCTGTTTTTT; d_gene: NA; v_gene: TRBV25-1; abundance: once; j_gene: TRBJ2-2
CDR3aa: CASSLDKDNSPLHF; CDR3nt: TGCGCCAGCAGCTTGGACAAAGATAATTCACCCCTCCACTTT; d_gene: NA; v_gene: TRBV5-1; abundance: NA; j_gene: TRBJ1-6
CDR3aa: CASSDSARGALRVNEQFF; CDR3nt: TGTGCCAGCAGTGACTCAGCTCGGGGGGCGCTTCGGGTAAATGAGCAGTTCTTC; d_gene: NA; v_gene: TRBV25-1; abundance: few; j_gene: TRBJ2-1
CDR3aa: CASSLAFRAQHF; CDR3nt: TGTGCCAGCAGCTTAGCGTTCCGGGCCCAGCATTTT; d_gene: NA; v_gene: TRBV7-8; abundance: NA; j_gene: TRBJ1-5
CDR3aa: CASSAGQGIVYEQYF; CDR3nt: TGTGCCAGCAGTGCGGGACAGGGGATAGTCTACGAGCAGTACTTC; d_gene: TRBD1; v_gene: TRBV6-5; abundance: NA; j_gene: TRBJ2-7
CDR3aa: CASSEASRAGWETQYF; CDR3nt: TGTGCCAGCAGTGAAGCGAGTCGGGCAGGGTGGGAGACCCAGTACTTC; d_gene: NA; v_gene: TRBV6-1; abundance: NA; j_gene: TRBJ2-5
CDR3aa: CASRHTGAETQYF; CDR3nt: TGTGCCAGTAGACACACAGGGGCGGAGACCCAGTACTTC; d_gene: TRBD1; v_gene: TRBV19; abundance: NA; j_gene: TRBJ2-5
CDR3aa: CASSQDLVRGPTEAFF; CDR3nt: TGCGCCAGCAGCCAAGATTTAGTCAGGGGGCCCACTGAAGCTTTCTTT; d_gene: TRBD1; v_gene: TRBV4-3; abundance: NA; j_gene: TRBJ1-1
CDR3aa: CASSLGLNTDTQYF; CDR3nt: TGTGCCAGCAGCTTAGGGCTCAACACAGATACGCAGTATTTT; d_gene: NA; v_gene: TRBV11-3; abundance: NA; j_gene: TRBJ2-3
CDR3aa: CASGYPGQGGTEAFF; CDR3nt: TGTGCCAGCGGCTACCCGGGACAGGGAGGAACTGAAGCTTTCTTT; d_gene: TRBD1; v_gene: TRBV28; abundance: NA; j_gene: TRBJ1-1
CDR3aa: CASSLRTGRKTEAFF; CDR3nt: TGTGCCAGCAGCCTCCGGACAGGAAGGAAAACTGAAGCTTTCTTT; d_gene: TRBD1; v_gene: TRBV14; abundance: NA; j_gene: TRBJ1-1
CDR3aa: CASSVGGGYNEQFF; CDR3nt: TGTGCCAGCAGCGTAGGGGGGGGCTACAATGAGCAGTTCTTC; d_gene: TRBD2; v_gene: TRBV9; abundance: NA; j_gene: TRBJ2-1
CDR3aa: CASKAPGTDTQYF; CDR3nt: TGTGCCAGTAAGGCCCCAGGGACAGATACGCAGTATTTT; d_gene: NA; v_gene: TRBV9; abundance: once; j_gene: TRBJ2-3
CDR3aa: CSVEETGGREKLFF; CDR3nt: TGCAGCGTTGAGGAGACAGGGGGCCGCGAAAAACTGTTTTTT; d_gene: TRBD1; v_gene: TRBV29-1; abundance: once; j_gene: TRBJ1-4
CDR3aa: CASKQQNTGELFF; CDR3nt: TGTGCCAGCAAACAGCAAAACACCGGGGAGCTGTTTTTT; d_gene: NA; v_gene: TRBV2; abundance: NA; j_gene: TRBJ2-2
CDR3aa: CASSTDGGYTF; CDR3nt: TGTGCCAGCAGCACAGATGGCGGCTACACCTTC; d_gene: NA; v_gene: TRBV9; abundance: NA; j_gene: TRBJ1-2